This T cell receptor beta chain was documented in a study of Graves' ophthalmopathy and Graves' hyperthyroidism. Only a few counts were recorded for this clonotype. Diagnosis used clinical symptoms, serum thyroxine, TRAb, thyroid ultrasound and orbital computed tomography. CDR1 is MNHEY, CDR2 SVGAGI, per germline. The V end lost 5 bases, the J end lost 10 bases, and 21 bases lay between the germline ends. The CDR3 covers 15 residues. Amplification from RNA transcripts yielded the TCR beta CDR3 regions. HTBI primers primed a first-round RT-PCR, and a second-round multiplex PCR followed. MiXCR, applied by TCRdb to the multiplex PCR reads, yields one record per CDR3 protein. The sample contains about 1.2 million distinct CDR3 sequences, about 40% of which appear only once.

This clonotype originated in an adult man with Graves' hyperthyroidism. The chain employs TRBV6-5 and TRBJ1-5; D ambiguous. Specimen: peripheral blood or thyroid tissue (not recorded which). CDR3: CASSEQSRSPQPQHF. The CDR3 DNA reads as TGTGCCAGCAGTGAACAATCGCGCAGTCCTCAACCCCAGCATTTT.